This TCR beta chain originates from a study of T cell changes during pregnancy in multiple sclerosis. Some clones are missing from TCRdb's copy, which holds only in-frame ones; the method was immunoSEQ multiplex PCR. The sample holds some 35,000 clones, roughly 90% seen once. Germline V gives CDR1 SEHNR, CDR2 FQNEAQ (reference sequence). V gave up 6 bases and J gave up 5 bases; unmatched junction bases: 4. CDR3 length: 13 residues. The chain is built from TRBV7-9 and TRBJ2-7, with 10 bases identical to TRBD1. Source: CD4+ T cells from peripheral blood mononuclear cells, taken after pregnancy. The source is a female donor in good health, enrolled as a control in a pregnancy study. The CDR3 DNA sequence: TGTGCCAGCAGTAGGGACAGGGGAGACGAGCAGTACTTC. Residues: CASSRDRGDEQYF.